These 25 T cell receptor beta chains were all obtained from the same sample, sequenced in a study of neurological immune-mediated disorders. Each CDR3 protein is one row after TCRdb ran MiXCR on the 5' RACE reads. The table includes some 20,000 distinct CDR3 sequences, approximately 8% detected once. What was sequenced was CD8+ T cells from blood. These receptors all come from a woman under 40 with HTLV-1-associated myelopathy (HAM/TSP).

This clonotype was seen ten or more times. This chain uses TRBV20-1 with TRBJ2-1, with 8 positions matching TRBD1. This CDR3 spans 14 amino acids. Germline V gene sequence: CDR1 DFQATT, CDR2 SNEGSKA (reference sequence). Trimming took 2 bases from V and 7 from J; bases not matched to a gene: 7. As DNA, the CDR3 is TGCAGTGCTAGACCAGGGGGCGCAGCGAATGAGCAGTTCTTC. Its protein is CSARPGGAANEQFF.

There are many counts of this clonotype. The chain employs TRBV5-1 and TRBJ1-1, with no clear D. Between the trimmed V and J ends, which lost 2 bases and 8 bases, there was a span of 13 bases. Germline loops: CDR1 SGHRS, CDR2 YFSETQ. The CDR3 covers 13 residues. The CDR3 DNA reads TGCGCCAGCAGCTTTCTGGTCGGGGAGGAAGCTTTCTTT. It yields the protein CASSFLVGEEAFF.

This clonotype appeared many times. The chain carries TRBV7-6 and TRBJ1-1, with a weak D call TRBD1 (5 bases). This CDR3 is built from 11 residues. Germline lookup yields CDR1 SGHVS and CDR2 FNYEAQ. Trimming shortened V by 4 bases and J by 7 bases, and 7 bases separated the two germline ends. The CDR3 is CASSSGGEAFF. CDR3 sequence (DNA): TGTGCCAGCAGCTCCGGGGGTGAAGCTTTCTTT.

This clonotype was detected ten times or more. The chain uses TRBV24-1 and TRBJ2-3; 13 bases are a match to TRBD2. CDR1 and CDR2 (germline): KGHDR, SFDVKD. Germline trimming cut 4 bases from V and 5 bases from J; bases unmatched to any gene: 5. The CDR3 consists of 16 residues. The CDR3 sequence is CATSDLTSGGRDTQYF. The CDR3, as DNA: TGTGCCACCAGTGACCTGACTAGCGGGGGGCGAGATACGCAGTATTTT.

Many counts were recorded for this clonotype. The V gene is TRBV10-3, the J gene TRBJ2-7; D unresolved. Germline V gene data show CDR1 as ENHRY and CDR2 as SYGVKD. Trimming took off 0 bases at V and 2 bases at J, with 8 bases between the two ends. The CDR3 has 14 amino acids. DNA of the CDR3: TGTGCCATCAGTGAGTCCGGAATACCCTACGAGCAGTACTTC. Translating it yields CAISESGIPYEQYF.

This clonotype was recorded many times. The chain links TRBV15 to TRBJ2-3, with D unresolved. The germline CDR1 and CDR2 sequences are LNHNV and YYDKDF (reference sequence). V gave up 0 bases and J gave up 0 bases, with 7 bases separating them. The CDR3 is made up of 15 amino acids. In DNA form, the CDR3 reads TGTGCCACCAGCAGAGATTCAGATAGCACAGATACGCAGTATTTT. Translating gives CATSRDSDSTDTQYF. Complete variable domain (other parts from reference TRBV15 and TRBJ2-3): DAMVIQNPRYQVTQFGKPVTLSCSQTLNHNVMYWYQQKSSQAPKLLFHYYDKDFNNEADTPDNFQSRRPNTSFCFLDIRSPGLGDTAMYLCATSRDSDSTDTQYFGPGTRLTVL.

This clonotype was detected many times. A much bigger clone sits one base away, suggesting this may be a read error. The conserved phenylalanine or tryptophan normally closing the CDR3 is absent here, so this likely arose from a read error. The chain uses TRBV29-1 and TRBJ2-2, with D maybe TRBD2 (5 bases). The V end lost 2 bases, the J end lost 2 bases, and 9 bases lay between the germline ends. Germline assignment: CDR1 SQVTM and CDR2 ANQGSEA. The CDR3 covers 14 residues. CDR3 sequence: CSVESRENTGELFL. CDR3 nucleotides: TGCAGCGTTGAAAGTCGGGAAAACACCGGGGAGCTGTTTTTG.

This clonotype was picked up a small number of times. This chain connects TRBV20-1 to TRBJ1-2; D gene unclear. The CDR3 runs 13 residues. Trimming stripped 3 bases from V and 1 base from J, with 9 bases between. Germline-derived CDR1 and CDR2 are DFQATT and SNEGSKA (reference sequence). CDR3 bases: TGCAGTGCTAGGGATAGGGATAACTATGGCTACACCTTC. As protein: CSARDRDNYGYTF.

This clonotype was counted at least ten times. The chain links TRBV5-1 to TRBJ1-1; the D is unclear. Germline V CDR1 and CDR2: SGHRS, YFSETQ. Trimming cost V 0 bases and J 7 bases, with 7 bases left between them. CDR3 length: 12 residues. CDR3 region: CASSLGGFEAFF. DNA of the CDR3: TGCGCCAGCAGCTTGGGCGGCTTTGAAGCTTTCTTT.

This clonotype showed up many times. This chain connects TRBV7-2 to TRBJ1-2; D is unclear. The CDR3 contains 16 residues. Germline CDR1 reads SGHTA; CDR2 reads FQGNSA. The germline V and J ends were trimmed by 1 base and 2 bases, with 14 bases remaining between them. CDR3: CASSLENLSTNYGYTF. CDR3 sequence (DNA): TGTGCCAGCAGCTTAGAGAATTTATCCACCAACTATGGCTACACCTTC.

This clonotype occurred many times. V gene TRBV5-1 combines with J gene TRBJ2-1; 7 nucleotides line up with TRBD1. This CDR3 region has 14 residues. V gave up 2 bases and J gave up 12 bases; unmatched junction bases: 11. The germline V gene has CDR1 SGHRS and CDR2 YFSETQ. For the CDR3, the DNA is TGCGCCAGCAGCTTTACCCGACAGGGCGTAGGGCAGTTCTTC. Amino acid sequence: CASSFTRQGVGQFF.

This clonotype was observed at least ten times. This chain links TRBV2 with TRBJ2-7, with 7 nucleotides matching TRBD1. Germline values: CDR1 SNHLY, CDR2 FYNNEI. V lost 3 bases, J lost 2 bases, and 13 bases stayed unmatched. The CDR3 sequence is 17 residues long. The DNA of the CDR3 is TGTGCCAGCAGTGATGACAGGCCCCACAGGGGTACCTACGAGCAGTACTTC. Protein product: CASSDDRPHRGTYEQYF.

The table lists this clonotype with many counts. The chain links TRBV7-9 to TRBJ2-1; TRBD2 aligns across 7 bases. The junction had 6 bases not matched to a gene; V was cut back by 8 bases and J by 5 bases. Germline V CDR1 and CDR2: SEHNR, FQNEAQ (reference sequence). The CDR3 loop spans 13 amino acids. The CDR3 sequence is CASSWEGNNEQFF. DNA for the CDR3: TGTGCCAGCTCCTGGGAGGGAAACAATGAGCAGTTCTTC.

Within the sample, this clonotype is medium-sized. CDR3 sequence reads: CASSDPGTGYYEQYF. CDR3 nucleotides: TGTGCCAGCAGCGACCCCGGGACAGGATACTACGAGCAGTACTTC. V and J are TRBV5-5 and TRBJ2-7; TRBD1 matches at 8 bases. This CDR3 comprises 15 residues. Germline-derived CDR1 and CDR2 are SGHKS and YYEKEE (reference sequence). Trimming cost V 4 bases and J 3 bases; bases outside gene matches: 9.

This clonotype was seen at least ten times. In nucleotides, the CDR3 is TGTGCCAGCAGCCAAGTTTGGTCTAGCAGGGCCGGGGAGCTGTTTTTT. It specifies CASSQVWSSRAGELFF. V usage is TRBV3-1 and J usage is TRBJ2-2; D may match TRBD1 or TRBD2 (5 bases each). Germline V gene data show CDR1 as LGHDT and CDR2 as YNNKEL (reference sequence). With 1 base removed from V and 6 bases from J, the gap between germline ends came to 15 bases. CDR3 length: 16 amino acids.

The table lists this clonotype with many counts. This rearrangement joins TRBV21-1 to TRBJ1-4; the DNA was not compared with TRBD1, the D call given in the table. TRBV21-1 has pseudogene status. The CDR3 covers 16 residues. CDR3 in amino acids: CASSHNEQGNHEKLFF. The CDR3 coding sequence is TGTGCCAGCAGCCATAACGAACAGGGGAATCATGAAAAACTGTTTTTT.

This clonotype was seen ten or more times. The chain has TRBV11-2 and TRBJ2-1, with 9 bases lining up with TRBD2. The germline gives CDR1 SGHAT, CDR2 FQNNGV. The V segment lost 1 base and the J segment 6 bases; nucleotides outside the gene matches: 1. The CDR3 runs 14 residues. The CDR3 loop reads CASSLGRGGNEQFF. Here the CDR3 DNA reads TGTGCCAGCAGCTTAGGGCGGGGGGGCAATGAGCAGTTCTTC.

This clonotype was seen a few times. V is TRBV30 and J is TRBJ2-2; possible D gene TRBD2, 5 bases. The CDR3 consists of 16 residues. Germline CDR1 GTSNPN, CDR2 SVGIG (reference sequence). Trimming cost V 0 bases and J 2 bases, with 13 bases left between them. CDR3 protein: CAWSVRWRLNTGELFF. CDR3 nucleotides: TGTGCCTGGAGTGTACGCTGGAGACTAAACACCGGGGAGCTGTTTTTT.

About this clonotype itself: A junction end diverges from the germline sequence, so it may reflect a read error. V is TRBV2 and J is TRBJ2-5; D may be TRBD1 (5 bases). In germline, CDR1 is SNHLY, CDR2 FYNNEI. This CDR3 is 14 amino acids long. CDR3 sequence reads: CASSEYRNKETKYF. In DNA form, the CDR3 reads TGTGCCAGCAGTGAGTACAGGAACAAAGAGACCAAGTACTTC.

This clonotype was recorded many times. The chain joins TRBV10-3 to TRBJ2-7; 8 bases line up with TRBD1. The ends lost 4 bases at V and 6 bases at J; junction bases unmatched: 8. The germline V gene encodes CDR1 ENHRY and CDR2 SYGVKD. The CDR3 runs to 14 residues. This CDR3 is CAISVGQGAIEQYF. The CDR3 region has the DNA TGTGCCATCAGTGTCGGGCAGGGGGCCATCGAGCAGTACTTC.

This clonotype was recorded at least ten times. The V call is TRBV20-1, the J call TRBJ1-1; D is unresolved. V was trimmed by 3 bases and J by 5 bases, leaving 19 bases between them. The CDR3 sequence is 15 residues long. CDR1 and CDR2 from the germline V gene are DFQATT and SNEGSKA (reference sequence). CDR3 amino acids: CSASNILDGNTEAFF. The CDR3, as DNA: TGCAGTGCTAGCAATATCCTAGACGGGAATACTGAAGCTTTCTTT.

This clonotype has ten or more counts. The chain has TRBV9 and TRBJ2-7; 8 bases align to TRBD2. The V segment lost 3 bases and the J segment 2 bases; nucleotides outside the gene matches: 1. Looked up from germline, CDR1 is SGDLS and CDR2 is YYNGEE. This CDR3 region has 13 residues. CDR3 sequence reads: CASSAGGAYEQYF. DNA for the CDR3: TGTGCCAGCAGCGCCGGGGGGGCCTACGAGCAGTACTTC.

This clonotype was counted ten times or more. The CDR3 nucleotides read TGTGCCAGCAGCAATAGGGCCAGCTATAATCAGCCCCAGCATTTT. It specifies CASSNRASYNQPQHF. The J gene is TRBJ1-5, the V gene TRBV21-1. TRBV21-1 is a pseudogene. The CDR3 is 15 residues long.

This clonotype was seen repeatedly, ten times or more. This rearrangement joins TRBV20-1 to TRBJ2-7; D not resolved. V shed 4 bases and J shed 1 base, with 8 bases lying between them. Germline lookup yields CDR1 DFQATT and CDR2 SNEGSKA (reference sequence). The CDR3 loop spans 12 amino acids. CDR3 sequence reads: CSAITESYEQYF. Here the CDR3 DNA reads TGCAGTGCTATAACAGAGTCCTACGAGCAGTACTTC.

This clonotype was seen only a few times. V gene TRBV7-9 combines with J gene TRBJ1-5, with D perhaps matching TRBD1 (5 bases). V dropped 6 bases and J dropped 4 bases, with 13 bases sitting between them. Germline V gives CDR1 SEHNR, CDR2 FQNEAQ (reference sequence). The length of the CDR3 is 14 residues. The CDR3 region is CASSWDGENQPQHF. CDR3 sequence (DNA): TGTGCCAGCAGTTGGGACGGAGAGAATCAGCCCCAGCATTTT.